Sequencing of this T cell receptor beta chain was carried out in a study of blood T cell repertoires in COVID-19. CDR1 and CDR2 (germline): MDHEN, SYDVKM. There are 14 residues in the CDR3. The junction had 6 bases not matched to a gene; V was cut back by 10 bases and J by 0 bases. This clone was recorded a few times. Participants, 18 to 89 years old, spanned fewer than 30 US areas. Clones were sequenced by immunoSEQ multiplex PCR, and TCRdb holds only the in-frame ones, with some missing. Of approximately 360,000 clones listed, around 87% are singletons. The receptor was isolated from a woman aged 25 to 45 with acute COVID-19. The sample consisted of PBMCs or T cells enriched from blood (not recorded which). This chain links TRBV28 with TRBJ2-1, with 7 bases aligning to TRBD1. CDR3 nucleotides: TGTGCCACCGACGGGACAGACTCCTACAATGAGCAGTTCTTC. This codes for CATDGTDSYNEQFF.